This T cell receptor beta chain was sequenced in a study of human T cells and chemical hapten exposure. TCRdb reprocessed the RACE reads via MiXCR and lists one record per CDR3 protein. The repertoire includes just over 350,000 distinct CDR3 sequences, over 6% of them detected once, and approximately 5.4% sits in the top ten. This CDR3 region has 12 residues. The germline CDR1 and CDR2 sequences are LGHDT and YNNKEL (reference sequence). V was cut by 1 base and J by 11 bases, with 11 bases left in between. Time point meaning: patch test 2, 6 weeks after DPC sensitization. Treatment defined: therapeutic diphenylcyclopropenone sensitization with weekly scalp DPC.

The genes are TRBV3-1 and TRBJ1-1, with D perhaps matching TRBD1 (5 bases). This TCR came from a woman aged 18-30 years with alopecia areata. Some clones in this sample may be carry-over from other donors' samples. Source: whole blood, taken in connection with sensitization to the hapten diphenylcyclopropenone (DPC). The CDR3 here is CASSQGPGRAFF. CDR3 DNA: TGTGCCAGCAGCCAAGGTCCGGGACGGGCTTTCTTT.